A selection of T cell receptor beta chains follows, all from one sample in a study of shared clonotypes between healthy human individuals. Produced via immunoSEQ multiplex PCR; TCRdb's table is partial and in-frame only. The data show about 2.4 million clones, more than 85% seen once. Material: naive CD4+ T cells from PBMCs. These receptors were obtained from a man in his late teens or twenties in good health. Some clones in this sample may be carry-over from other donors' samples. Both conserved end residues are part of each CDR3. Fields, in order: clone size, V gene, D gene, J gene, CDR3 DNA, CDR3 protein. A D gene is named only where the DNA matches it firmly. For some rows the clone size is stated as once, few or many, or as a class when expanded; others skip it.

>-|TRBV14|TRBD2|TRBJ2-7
TGTGCCAGCAGCCGAACTAGCGGGAGATACGAGCAGTACTTC
CASSRTSGRYEQYF
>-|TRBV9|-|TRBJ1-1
TGTGCCAGCAGCGTCCTGACAGGCCCGAACACTGAAGCTTTCTTT
CASSVLTGPNTEAFF
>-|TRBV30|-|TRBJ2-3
TGTGCCTGGAGCGTTCAGGCAGATACGCAGTATTTT
CAWSVQADTQYF
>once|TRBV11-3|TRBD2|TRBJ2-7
TGTGCCAGCAGCCCTTCCGAAGCGGGAGGGGACTCCTACGAGCAGTACTTC
CASSPSEAGGDSYEQYF
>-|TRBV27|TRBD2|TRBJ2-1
TGTGCCAGCAGGGGACGGAAGAGCGGGGATCTGGGAAATGAGCAGTTCTTC
CASRGRKSGDLGNEQFF
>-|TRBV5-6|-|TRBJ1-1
TGTGCCAGCAGCTTGTGGAACACTGAAGCTTTCTTT
CASSLWNTEAFF
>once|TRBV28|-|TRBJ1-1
TGTGCCACCCGGGGCGTCCCGAACACTGAAGCTTTCTTT
CATRGVPNTEAFF
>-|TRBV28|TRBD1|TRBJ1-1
TGTGCCAGCCACCGGGACAGTATAGAAGCTTTCTTT
CASHRDSIEAFF
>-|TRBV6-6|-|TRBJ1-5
TGTGCCAGCAGTTTTGGCAATCAGCCCCAGCATTTT
CASSFGNQPQHF
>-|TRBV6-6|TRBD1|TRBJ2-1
TGTGCCAGCAGTTCCCGGACAGGGGGGGTGGTCAATGAGCAGTTCTTC
CASSSRTGGVVNEQFF
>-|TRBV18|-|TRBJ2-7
TGTGCCAGCTCACCGGTACAACTTTCCTACGAGCAGTACTTC
CASSPVQLSYEQYF
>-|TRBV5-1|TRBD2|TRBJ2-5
TGCGCCAGCACCCTAGGTAGCGGGAGCATACAAGAGACCCAGTACTTC
CASTLGSGSIQETQYF
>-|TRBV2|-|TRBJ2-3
TGTGCCAGCAGTGAAATGGTCGGGACAGATACGCAGTATTTT
CASSEMVGTDTQYF
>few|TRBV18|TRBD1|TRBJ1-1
TGTGCCGGAAGACAGGGACCGAACACTGAAGCTTTCTTT
CAGRQGPNTEAFF
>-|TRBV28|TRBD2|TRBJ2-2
TGTGCCACCCTTAGGCGGGAGGGTTACACCGGGGAGCTGTTTTTT
CATLRREGYTGELFF
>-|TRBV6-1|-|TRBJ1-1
TGTGCCAGCAGCCCCTACCAGAGGAACACTGAAGCTTTCTTT
CASSPYQRNTEAFF
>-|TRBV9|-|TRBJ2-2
TGTGCCAGCAGCGCGACAGTAAACACCGGGGAGCTGTTTTTT
CASSATVNTGELFF
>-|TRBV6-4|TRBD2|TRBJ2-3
TGTGCCAGCAGGCGGGAGGCCACAGATACGCAGTATTTT
CASRREATDTQYF
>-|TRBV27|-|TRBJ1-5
TGTGCCAGCAGCCCCTTTGGGGGCGGCAATCAGCCCCAGCATTTT
CASSPFGGGNQPQHF
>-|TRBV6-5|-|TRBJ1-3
TGTGCCAGCAGTTACTCCGGCAGGGGCGAGAACACCATATATTTT
CASSYSGRGENTIYF
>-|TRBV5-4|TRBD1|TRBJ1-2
TGTGCCAGCACCAGGGGGGCGAACGACTATGGCTACACCTTC
CASTRGANDYGYTF
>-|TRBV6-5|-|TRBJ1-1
TGTGCCAGCAGTTACTCGATTGGTAGGGGCACTGAAGCTTTCTTT
CASSYSIGRGTEAFF
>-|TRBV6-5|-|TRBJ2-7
TGTGCCAGCAGGATCAACAGACAGGCTTCCTACGAGCAGTACTTC
CASRINRQASYEQYF
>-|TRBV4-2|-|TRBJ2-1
TGTGCCAGCAGCCAATTGGGTTGGCGCGAAGACAATGAGCAGTTCTTC
CASSQLGWREDNEQFF
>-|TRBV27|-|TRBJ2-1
TGTGCCAGCATCCTAAACCGGGGAGGTGAGCAGTTCTTC
CASILNRGGEQFF
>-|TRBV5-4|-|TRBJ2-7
TGTGCCACCGGGACTGTTACCCTAAACGAGCAGTACTTC
CATGTVTLNEQYF
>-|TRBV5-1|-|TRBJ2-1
TGCGCCAGCAGCTTGGAAGGGAGGAACAATGAGCAGTTCTTC
CASSLEGRNNEQFF
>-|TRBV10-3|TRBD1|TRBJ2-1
TGTGCCACGAGACCGGGACAGGGGCGCAATGAGCAGTTCTTC
CATRPGQGRNEQFF
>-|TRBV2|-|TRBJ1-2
TGTGCCACCAATGGGGATACCCCCTATGGCTACACCTTC
CATNGDTPYGYTF
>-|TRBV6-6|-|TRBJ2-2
TGTGCCAGCAGACAGGCTATCGGGGCTGGCGGGGAGCTGTTTTTT
CASRQAIGAGGELFF
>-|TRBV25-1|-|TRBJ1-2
TGTGCCAGCAGTCAATCCGGGTGGCTCTATGGCTACACCTTC
CASSQSGWLYGYTF
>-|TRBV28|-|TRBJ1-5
TGTGCCAGCAGTCTAGCCCATTATAGCAATCAGCCCCAGCATTTT
CASSLAHYSNQPQHF
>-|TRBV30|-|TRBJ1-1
TGTGCCTGGAGTTGGAAAGCCGGGACACCGAACACTGAAGCTTTCTTT
CAWSWKAGTPNTEAFF
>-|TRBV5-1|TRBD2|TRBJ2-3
TGCGCCAGCACCCGTAGCGGGAACACAGATACGCAGTATTTT
CASTRSGNTDTQYF
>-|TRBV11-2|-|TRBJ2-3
TGTGCCAGCAGCTCCCTCTACCGCACAGATACGCAGTATTTT
CASSSLYRTDTQYF
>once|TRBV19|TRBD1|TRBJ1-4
TGTGCCAGTAGTCCAGGACAGGCACCAACTAATGAAAAACTGTTTTTT
CASSPGQAPTNEKLFF
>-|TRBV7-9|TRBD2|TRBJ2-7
TGTGCCAGCAGCTTAGATTTAGGGACTAGAGTCCACGAGCAGTACTTC
CASSLDLGTRVHEQYF
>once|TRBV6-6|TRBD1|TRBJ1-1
TGTGCCAGCAGTTACTTGAACTACCGGGACAGGGAAGCTTTCTTT
CASSYLNYRDREAFF
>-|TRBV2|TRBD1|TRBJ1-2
TGTGCCAGCAGTCCCCGGGACAGGGGGTTCTATGGCTACACCTTC
CASSPRDRGFYGYTF
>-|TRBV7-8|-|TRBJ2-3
TGTGCCAGCAGCTTAAGGCGGGTCGAGGATACGCAGTATTTT
CASSLRRVEDTQYF
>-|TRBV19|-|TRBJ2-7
TGTGCCAGTAGTATCGACAGCCCCTTCTCCGAGCAGTACTTC
CASSIDSPFSEQYF
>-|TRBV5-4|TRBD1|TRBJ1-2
TGTGCCAGCAGCTTGGGACAGGGGGGAGGCTACACCTTC
CASSLGQGGGYTF
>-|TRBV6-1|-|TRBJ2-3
TGTGCCAGCAGTGAATTTGTCGGAGATACGCAGTATTTT
CASSEFVGDTQYF
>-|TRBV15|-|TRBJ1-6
TGTGCCACCAGCAGAGACCCCCAGGGCTATTCACCCCTCCACTTT
CATSRDPQGYSPLHF
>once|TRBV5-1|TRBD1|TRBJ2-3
TGCGCCAGCAACCCGGGCGGGACAGGGACAGATACGCAGTATTTT
CASNPGGTGTDTQYF
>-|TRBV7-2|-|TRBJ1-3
TGTGCCAGCAGCTTTGGGGGCTCAGGAAACACCATATATTTT
CASSFGGSGNTIYF
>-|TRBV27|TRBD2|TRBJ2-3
TGTGCCAGCAGTTGGGGGGGGGTTAGCACAGATACGCAGTATTTT
CASSWGGVSTDTQYF
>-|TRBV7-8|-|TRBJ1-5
TGTGCCAGCAGCTTAGCGCCGGGGGCCGGCAATCAGCCCCAGCATTTT
CASSLAPGAGNQPQHF
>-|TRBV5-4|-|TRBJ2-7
TGTGCCAGCAGCTCCGGGGGCTCAAACTCCTACGAGCAGTACTTC
CASSSGGSNSYEQYF
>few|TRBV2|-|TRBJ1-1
TGTGCCAGCAGTGCCCCGGGGATCTTTGGAGCTTTCTTT
CASSAPGIFGAFF
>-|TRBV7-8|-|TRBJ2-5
TGTGCCAGCAGCCACAGAGCGACACGAACGGGGGAGGAGACCCAGTACTTC
CASSHRATRTGEETQYF
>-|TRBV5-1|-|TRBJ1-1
TGCGCCAGCAGCTTGTTCTTAGACAGAGGAAACACTGAAGCTTTCTTT
CASSLFLDRGNTEAFF
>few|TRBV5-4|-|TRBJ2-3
TGTGCCAGCAGCTGGGACCTTGGGGATACGCAGTATTTT
CASSWDLGDTQYF
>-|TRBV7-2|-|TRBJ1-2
TGTGCCAGCAGCTTCGAGGACATTCGGTATGGCTACACCTTC
CASSFEDIRYGYTF
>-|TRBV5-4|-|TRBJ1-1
TGTGCCAGCAGCCCGGACACCACGAACACTGAAGCTTTCTTT
CASSPDTTNTEAFF